The sequence of this T cell receptor (beta chain) was determined in a study of cytotoxic CD8 clonotypes in ibrutinib-treated CLL. The CDR3 has 13 residues. V lost 4 bases to trimming and J lost 9 bases, with 13 bases between them. CDR1 and CDR2 (germline): SGHRS, YFSETQ. Study-wide results and limits: Clonality increased at ibrutinib response, then returned toward baseline at progression. Rare overall, public clonotypes shrank or held steady under therapy. Sample timing was unmatched between remission and later-progressing patients; lymph nodes unstudied.

Worth noting for this clone: What it binds is unknown.

Only in-frame clones appear in the TCRdb table, and some are missing; sequencing was by immunoSEQ multiplex PCR. The data show approximately 60,000 clones, approximately 52% seen once. The starting material was PBMCs, obtained after 24 months of ibrutinib treatment. The chain combines TRBV5-1 with TRBJ2-2; no firm D call. The clonotype was recovered from a human donor with chronic lymphocytic leukemia. The CDR3 spells CASSLTSDRELFF. For the CDR3, the DNA is TGCGCCAGCAGCCTCACAAGCGACAGGGAGCTGTTTTTT.